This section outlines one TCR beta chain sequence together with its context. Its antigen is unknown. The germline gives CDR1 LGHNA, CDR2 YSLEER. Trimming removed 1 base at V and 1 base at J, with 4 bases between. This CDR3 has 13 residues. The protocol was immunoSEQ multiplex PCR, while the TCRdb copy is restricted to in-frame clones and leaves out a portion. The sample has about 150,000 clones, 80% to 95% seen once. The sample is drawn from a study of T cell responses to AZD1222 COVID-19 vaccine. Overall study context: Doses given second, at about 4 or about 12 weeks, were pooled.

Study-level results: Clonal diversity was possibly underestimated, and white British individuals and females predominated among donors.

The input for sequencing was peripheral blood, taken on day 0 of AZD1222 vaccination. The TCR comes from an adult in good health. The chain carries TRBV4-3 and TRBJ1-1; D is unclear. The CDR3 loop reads CASSQGPNTEAFF. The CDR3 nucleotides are TGCGCCAGCAGCCAAGGACCGAACACTGAAGCTTTCTTT.